These 21 T cell receptor beta chains share one sample of origin, sequenced in a study of Ad26.COV2.S vaccination and SARS-CoV-2 variants. Sequenced by immunoSEQ multiplex PCR; TCRdb stores in-frame clones only, minus some. The repertoire has around 300,000 clones, roughly 90% of them found once; the top ten carry roughly 6%. Treatment of the sample: roughly 20 received Ad26.COV2.S at low or high dose, single or two shots; roughly 5 received placebo; per-sample allocation not given. On day 63 after the first injection, vaccine and placebo recipients gave samples. This material consisted of peripheral blood, taken in a trial of Ad26.COV2.S vaccine versus placebo. These receptors were collected from a person between 18 and 60 years old who received the Ad26.COV2.S COVID-19 vaccine or a placebo.

This chain joins TRBV5-5 and TRBJ1-1; D not certain. The germline gives CDR1 SGHKS, CDR2 YYEKEE (reference sequence). The CDR3 totals 12 residues. V was clipped by 7 bases and J by 8 bases, with 15 bases between them. The CDR3 bases are TGTGCCAGCCTACTGTGGGTAGCAGAAGCTTTCTTT. Protein: CASLLWVAEAFF.

The V call is TRBV6-2 or TRBV6-3, the J call TRBJ1-5; D not certain. Germline CDR1 and CDR2: MNHEY and SVGEGT. V lost 2 bases and J lost 2, with 25 bases in between. The CDR3 sequence is 20 residues long. The DNA of the CDR3 is TGTGCCAGCAGTTACGGTGAAGGCCCAATCCCCGGGGTTGGCAATCAGCCCCAGCATTTT. Its protein product is CASSYGEGPIPGVGNQPQHF.

The gene calls are TRBV28 and TRBJ2-3, with D perhaps TRBD2 (6 bases). Germline V gene sequence: CDR1 MDHEN, CDR2 SYDVKM. This CDR3 is 16 amino acids long. Trimming stripped 6 bases from V and 1 base from J, with 17 bases between. DNA for the CDR3: TGTGCCAGCAGGTACGGTGGGCGGAGGGGCACAGATACGCAGTATTTT. Protein: CASRYGGRRGTDTQYF.

The rearrangement links TRBV11-3 to TRBJ2-5; 10 bases fit TRBD1. The V gene's germline CDR1 is SGHNT and CDR2 YENEEA. V was clipped by 5 bases and J by 5 bases; unmatched bases: 11. The length of the CDR3 is 16 residues. The CDR3 coding sequence is TGTGCCAGCAGCCCCAACCCGGGACAGGGGTTGGAGACCCAGTACTTC. This translates into CASSPNPGQGLETQYF.

The CDR3 coding sequence is TGTGCCAGCGGCCGGTGGGGGGTTTTTACCCCCTATAATTCACCCCTCCACTTT. Encoded protein: CASGRWGVFTPYNSPLHF. This chain uses TRBV11-2 with TRBJ1-6; possible D gene TRBD1, 5 bases. Germline lookup yields CDR1 SGHAT and CDR2 FQNNGV. V was trimmed by 8 bases and J by 2 bases, leaving 22 bases between them. This CDR3 is built from 18 residues.

The chain recombines TRBV5-1 with TRBJ2-3; 15 bases are a match to TRBD2. The CDR3 covers 19 residues. V lost 2 bases, J lost 0 bases, and 7 bases stayed unmatched. CDR1 and CDR2 from the germline V gene are SGHRS and YFSETQ. CDR3 loop: CASSLGGLAGGPSTDTQYF. The DNA for the CDR3 is TGCGCCAGCAGCTTAGGAGGACTAGCGGGAGGGCCGAGCACAGATACGCAGTATTTT.

V gene TRBV6-5 combines with J gene TRBJ2-7, with D maybe TRBD2 (5 bases). Germline CDR1 reads MNHEY; CDR2 reads SVGAGI. The V and J ends lost 6 bases and 4 bases respectively, with 10 bases between them. This CDR3 comprises 12 residues. CDR3 DNA sequence: TGTGCCAGCAGCCAAGGACTTTACGAGCAGTACGTC. Translation: CASSQGLYEQYV.

The chain employs TRBV3-1 (or the pseudogene TRBV3-2) and TRBJ1-1; D is undetermined. The CDR3 is 14 amino acids. Germline V gives CDR1 LGHDT, CDR2 YNNKEL (reference sequence). V was clipped by 1 base and J by 11 bases, with 17 bases between them. The CDR3 nucleotides read TGTGCCAGCAGCCAAGGGTTCGCGGCGAATAGGGCTTTCTTT. It specifies CASSQGFAANRAFF.

V and J are TRBV28 and TRBJ2-1; no definite D call. The V gene lost 1 base and the J gene lost 0 bases, with 16 bases spanning the gap. Germline V gene sequence: CDR1 MDHEN, CDR2 SYDVKM. The CDR3 is made up of 18 amino acids. CDR3 loop: CASSLFGSPLSSYNEQFF. The DNA for the CDR3 is TGTGCCAGCAGTTTATTCGGCAGCCCTCTAAGCTCCTACAATGAGCAGTTCTTC.

V is TRBV10-3 and J is TRBJ1-2; D is unclear. The germline V and J ends were trimmed by 2 bases and 2 bases, with 12 bases remaining between them. CDR1 is ENHRY, CDR2 SYGVKD, per germline. The length of the CDR3 is 15 residues. The CDR3 coding sequence is TGTGCCATCAGTGAGACGGCAGTCTACAACTATGGCTACACCTTC. Amino acid sequence: CAISETAVYNYGYTF.

The chain combines TRBV27 with TRBJ2-1; D is possibly TRBD2 (6 bases). The V end was cut by 5 bases, the J end by 9 bases, with 14 bases between. The CDR3 is 13 residues long. Germline CDR1 is MNHEY and CDR2 is SMNVEV (reference sequence). This CDR3 reads CASSPVRGGEQFF. CDR3 bases: TGTGCCAGCAGTCCTGTTAGGGGAGGTGAGCAGTTCTTC.

V and J are TRBV11-3 and TRBJ2-1; TRBD2 might be the D (5 bases). Germline V lookup: CDR1 SGHNT, CDR2 YENEEA. This CDR3 has 14 amino acids. The V end was cut by 5 bases, the J end by 8 bases, with 16 bases between. In DNA form, the CDR3 reads TGTGCCAGCAGCACGCCGAGCGGAGCTTATGAGCAGTTCTTC. Translation: CASSTPSGAYEQFF.

The chain has TRBV4-1 and TRBJ2-1; 8 positions agree with TRBD2. Germline V gene lookup returns CDR1 MGHRA and CDR2 YSYEKL. J lost 1 base, V lost 4 bases, and 9 bases had no gene match. The CDR3 has 17 amino acids. The CDR3 nucleotides are TGCGCCAGCAGCCCTACATTAGCGGGGATGTCCTACAATGAGCAGTTCTTC. Translation gives CASSPTLAGMSYNEQFF.

The rearrangement links TRBV5-6 to TRBJ2-3, with D possibly being TRBD2 (6 bases). The CDR3 spans 15 residues. CDR1 SGHDT and CDR2 YYEEEE come from the germline V gene. The V gene lost 2 bases and the J gene lost 1 base, with 11 bases spanning the gap. In DNA form, the CDR3 reads TGTGCCAGCAGCTTTAGCGGCCCCCGCACAGATACGCAGTATTTT. As protein: CASSFSGPRTDTQYF.

This clone was observed once. V gene TRBV18 combines with J gene TRBJ2-5; D unclear. CDR1 and CDR2 (germline): KGHSH, LQKENI. The CDR3 runs 14 residues. V lost 3 bases, J lost 2 bases, and 10 bases lay in between. This CDR3 reads CASSPNRMQETQYF. The CDR3 DNA is TGTGCCAGCTCACCGAACCGGATGCAAGAGACCCAGTACTTC.

This rearrangement joins TRBV7-8 to TRBJ2-2; maybe TRBD1 (5 bases). Trimming took off 2 bases at V and 7 bases at J, with 11 bases between the two ends. The CDR3 totals 14 residues. Germline V CDR1 and CDR2: SGHVS, FQNEAQ. CDR3 in amino acids: CASSLMQGSGELFF. The CDR3 DNA reads TGTGCCAGCAGCTTAATGCAGGGTAGCGGGGAGCTGTTTTTT.

V is TRBV7-9 and J is TRBJ2-6; D is perhaps TRBD1 (6 bases). Germline V lookup: CDR1 SEHNR, CDR2 FQNEAQ (reference sequence). V lost 2 bases to trimming and J lost 0 bases, with 14 bases between them. This CDR3 has 18 amino acids. For the CDR3, the DNA is TGTGCCAGCAGCTTAAATTCTGGGGGCTACTCTGGGGCCAACGTCCTGACTTTC. Encoded protein: CASSLNSGGYSGANVLTF.

This clone was found once. V usage is TRBV11-1 and J usage is TRBJ2-5; TRBD2 agrees at 11 bases. CDR1 SGHAT and CDR2 FQDESV come from the germline V gene (reference sequence). V was clipped by 5 bases and J by 5 bases; unmatched bases: 7. This CDR3 is built from 15 residues. CDR3 DNA sequence: TGTGCCAGCAGCCCAAGACTAGCGGGACTGGAGACCCAGTACTTC. Translating gives CASSPRLAGLETQYF.

The rearrangement joins TRBV6-6 to TRBJ2-5; the D is unclear. The germline gives CDR1 MNHNY, CDR2 SVGAGI (reference sequence). V lost 10 bases to trimming and J lost 5 bases, with 11 bases between them. CDR3 size: 11 residues. DNA for the CDR3: TGTGCCATCTACCAAGGGGAGACCCAGTACTTC. This translates into CAIYQGETQYF.

This chain joins TRBV4-2 and TRBJ1-6; TRBD1 agrees at 9 bases. The CDR3 is made up of 17 amino acids. CDR1 LGHNA and CDR2 YNFKEQ come from the germline V gene. J lost 7 bases, V lost 4 bases, and 11 bases had no gene match. CDR3 in DNA: TGTGCCAGCAGCCCAGAAACCGGGACAGGGACCAATTCACCCCTCCACTTT. The encoded protein is CASSPETGTGTNSPLHF.

The chain carries TRBV20-1 and TRBJ1-2, with a possible D match to TRBD1 (5 bases). This CDR3 spans 10 amino acids. CDR1 is DFQATT, CDR2 SNEGSKA, per germline (reference sequence). The V end was cut by 5 bases, the J end by 13 bases, with 14 bases between. CDR3 amino acids: CSASPGPTTF. Here the CDR3 DNA reads TGCAGTGCTTCGCCGGGACCGACCACCTTC.